The clone carrying this T cell receptor (beta chain) has at least ten counts. Trimming removed 5 bases from V and 8 bases from J, with 9 bases in between. CDR3 length equals 12 residues. The sample belongs to a study of T-cell reconstitution after alpha-beta-depleted transplantation in children. Preparation of the TCRbeta library used unique molecular identifiers. Using its own MiXCR run on the PCR reads, TCRdb lists one record per CDR3 protein. The sample has under 150,000 distinct CDR3 sequences; roughly 10% are singletons. Source: PBMCs, mostly from graft donor cells, taken 180 days after TCRalphabeta/CD19-depleted stem cell transplant. The V call is TRBV12-3 or TRBV12-4, the J call TRBJ2-2; no reliable D call. The sequence was obtained from a girl under two years old who had a stem cell transplant for combined immunodeficiency, so the T cells may come from the graft donor. The CDR3 sequence is CASSDHSGELFF. The CDR3 region has the DNA TGTGCCAGCAGTGACCACAGTGGGGAGCTGTTTTTT.